This T cell receptor beta chain stems from a study of cytomegalovirus exposure and HLA in healthy donors. Findings and limits, study-wide: Researchers reported in a later analysis that common viral pathogens appeared linked to several top clusters.

60 Vbeta and 13 Jbeta primers were used in PCR. Libraries were prepared by immunoSEQ multiplex PCR; TCRdb keeps only in-frame clonotypes and omits some of them. The data hold around 110,000 clones, with approximately 80% observed a single time. This clone was counted between two and nine times. Its antigen is not known. The CDR3 length is 14 residues. The germline CDR1 and CDR2 sequences are LGHNA and YNFKEQ. The ends were cut back, 1 base at V and 0 bases at J, with 6 bases in the middle. The receptor was isolated from a man aged 55 to 70 in good health and CMV-seronegative. This chain connects TRBV4-2 to TRBJ1-1; the D is unclear. Source material: PBMCs. This CDR3 reads CASSQVQMNTEAFF. In nucleotides, the CDR3 is TGTGCCAGCAGCCAAGTACAGATGAACACTGAAGCTTTCTTT.